The clone carrying this T cell receptor beta chain occurred many times. Its specificity is not known. TCRdb fed the reads into MiXCR, producing one record per CDR3 protein. The sample has about 280,000 distinct CDR3 sequences, roughly 21% seen once. The CDR3 covers 12 residues. The V end lost 3 bases, the J end lost 7 bases, and 7 bases lay between the germline ends. Germline CDR1 MNHEY, CDR2 SMNVEV (reference sequence). This record belongs to a study of T cell repertoires in cytomegalovirus infection. Across the whole study: Matching HLA type and CMV infection were both indicated by public TCR beta signatures.

Findings and caveats of the study: There were HLA-C-restricted CMV-specific TCR beta clonotypes dominating the ex vivo response. CMV carriers having the relevant HLA were flagged by cumulative public TCR beta family frequency.

The J gene is TRBJ1-5, the V gene TRBV27; D not certain. The sequence derives from a human donor in good health (CMV status not recorded). Some clones in this sample may be carry-over from other donors' samples. Sequenced material: cultured PBMCs, taken from culture after CMV antigen stimulation. This CDR3 reads CASSFLGQPQHF. CDR3 in DNA: TGTGCCAGCAGTTTCTTAGGCCAGCCCCAGCATTTT.